A selection of T cell receptor beta chains follows, all from one sample in a study of CD8 T cells in Susac syndrome. TCRdb called the immunoSEQ multiplex PCR reads again in MiXCR, with one record for every CDR3 protein. The repertoire holds approximately 65,000 distinct CDR3 sequences, with roughly 92% as singletons. The sequenced material came from CD8+ T cells from PBMCs. These receptors were obtained from a human donor in good health. Both conserved end residues are part of each CDR3. The D gene is left open where the match is weak. Clone sizes are given selectively: once, few, many, or a class where the clone is expanded.

J,V,D,size,CDR3,DNA
TRBJ2-7,TRBV13,TRBD1,.,CASTDLKRQGSYEQYF,TGTGCCAGCACTGACCTTAAGCGACAGGGGTCCTACGAGCAGTACTTC
TRBJ2-7,TRBV29-1,.,.,CSVPGTSSGEQYF,TGCAGCGTCCCCGGGACATCTTCCGGCGAGCAGTACTTC
TRBJ1-6,TRBV5-4,.,once,CASSLEAGGYNSPLHF,TGTGCCAGCAGCTTGGAGGCAGGAGGATATAATTCACCCCTCCACTTT
TRBJ1-4,TRBV7-9,TRBD1,.,CASSGMTGILPATNEKLFF,TGTGCCAGCAGCGGAATGACAGGGATCCTACCTGCAACTAATGAAAAACTGTTTTTT
TRBJ2-3,TRBV20-1,TRBD1,.,CSAWTGAHTDTQYF,TGCAGTGCGTGGACAGGGGCACACACAGATACGCAGTATTTT
TRBJ2-3,TRBV3-1,.,once,CASSQVRGQDTQYF,TGTGCCAGCAGCCAAGTTCGGGGCCAAGATACGCAGTATTTT
TRBJ2-7,TRBV27,.,once,CASSLRTAEYEQYF,TGTGCCAGCAGTTTACGAACAGCGGAATACGAGCAGTACTTC
TRBJ1-1,TRBV5-5,TRBD1,.,CASSLARTGTTEAFF,TGTGCCAGCAGCTTGGCCCGGACAGGCACCACTGAAGCTTTCTTT
TRBJ2-1,TRBV29-1,TRBD2,.,CSVVDLAGYNEQFF,TGCAGCGTTGTGGACCTAGCGGGTTACAATGAGCAGTTCTTC
TRBJ1-6,TRBV5-6,.,.,CASSQGQIHNSPLHF,TGTGCCAGCAGCCAAGGACAGATACATAATTCACCCCTCCACTTT
TRBJ2-2,TRBV25-1,.,once,CASRGDPGELFF,TGTGCCAGCAGGGGTGACCCCGGGGAGCTGTTTTTT
TRBJ2-7,TRBV6-5,.,.,CASSYLTHSYEQYF,TGTGCCAGCAGTTATTTAACCCACTCCTACGAGCAGTACTTC
TRBJ2-5,TRBV5-4,.,.,CASSLPGFGGQYF,TGTGCCAGCAGCTTGCCGGGTTTCGGAGGCCAGTACTTC
TRBJ2-2,TRBV12-3/TRBV12-4,.,.,CASSPSNIGELFF,TGTGCCAGCAGTCCGTCGAACATCGGGGAGCTGTTTTTT
TRBJ2-3,TRBV29-1,.,.,CSVEGDPSTDTQYF,TGCAGCGTTGAGGGGGACCCTAGCACAGATACGCAGTATTTT
TRBJ1-4,TRBV20-1,.,.,CSARGLDNEKLFF,TGCAGTGCTAGGGGGCTCGATAATGAAAAACTGTTTTTT
TRBJ2-1,TRBV29-1,.,.,CSVGRTNNEQFF,TGCAGCGTTGGGCGGACGAACAATGAGCAGTTCTTC
TRBJ1-4,TRBV7-6,.,.,CASSSSPDLATNEKLFF,TGTGCCAGCAGCTCTAGCCCAGACCTTGCAACTAATGAAAAACTGTTTTTT
TRBJ2-1,TRBV27,TRBD2,.,CASSQIAIAGMDNEQFF,TGTGCCAGCAGCCAAATAGCGATAGCGGGTATGGACAATGAGCAGTTCTTC
TRBJ1-5,TRBV4-1,.,few,CASSLDHSNQPQHF,TGCGCCAGCAGCCTGGACCATAGCAATCAGCCCCAGCATTTT
TRBJ2-3,TRBV19,.,.,CASSIDPPTDTQYF,TGTGCCAGTAGTATAGATCCTCCCACAGATACGCAGTATTTT
TRBJ1-1,TRBV29-1,.,once,CSVVSKLEAEAFF,TGCAGCGTTGTTTCGAAACTGGAGGCTGAAGCTTTCTTT
TRBJ2-5,TRBV29-1,.,.,CSVALETQYF,TGCAGCGTAGCCCTAGAGACCCAGTACTTC
TRBJ2-2,TRBV4-3,.,.,CASSQEHSRANTGELFF,TGCGCCAGCAGCCAAGAGCACTCGAGGGCGAACACCGGGGAGCTGTTTTTT
TRBJ2-3,TRBV4-2,.,.,CASSGQEGNTDTQYF,TGTGCCAGCAGCGGACAGGAGGGGAACACAGATACGCAGTATTTT
TRBJ1-1,TRBV5-1,TRBD1,.,CASSTAPGQGSTEAFF,TGCGCCAGCAGCACAGCACCGGGACAGGGATCCACTGAAGCTTTCTTT
TRBJ2-3,TRBV9,.,.,CASSVDPVGADTQYF,TGTGCCAGCAGCGTAGACCCAGTGGGGGCGGATACGCAGTATTTT
TRBJ2-3,TRBV3-1,.,.,CASSPDYRTRGADTQYF,TGTGCCAGCAGCCCTGATTATAGGACTAGGGGGGCCGATACGCAGTATTTT
TRBJ2-1,TRBV12-3/TRBV12-4,TRBD2,.,CATETSGGTNEQFF,TGTGCCACTGAGACTAGCGGGGGAACGAATGAGCAGTTCTTC
TRBJ1-6,TRBV6-2/TRBV6-3,.,.,CASLAGNNSPLHF,TGTGCCAGCCTAGCGGGGAATAATTCACCCCTCCACTTT
TRBJ2-3,TRBV11-1,.,.,CASSHSAASGTQGDTQYF,TGTGCCAGCAGCCACAGCGCGGCTAGCGGAACACAGGGAGATACGCAGTATTTT
TRBJ2-2,TRBV7-9,TRBD2,.,CASRGGIHSLTGELFF,TGTGCCAGCCGGGGGGGGATCCACTCCCTCACCGGGGAGCTGTTTTTT
TRBJ2-7,TRBV28,TRBD1,.,CASRQGTGSYEQYF,TGTGCCAGCAGGCAAGGGACAGGGTCCTACGAGCAGTACTTC
TRBJ2-1,TRBV9,TRBD1,.,CASSQRGTGAYNEQFF,TGTGCCAGCAGCCAGCGGGGGACAGGGGCCTACAATGAGCAGTTCTTC
TRBJ1-5,TRBV27,.,.,CASSNNRVDQPQHF,TGTGCCAGCAGTAACAACAGGGTGGACCAGCCCCAGCATTTT
TRBJ1-5,TRBV12-3/TRBV12-4,.,.,CASSLMDPNQPQHF,TGTGCCAGCAGTTTAATGGACCCCAATCAGCCCCAGCATTTT